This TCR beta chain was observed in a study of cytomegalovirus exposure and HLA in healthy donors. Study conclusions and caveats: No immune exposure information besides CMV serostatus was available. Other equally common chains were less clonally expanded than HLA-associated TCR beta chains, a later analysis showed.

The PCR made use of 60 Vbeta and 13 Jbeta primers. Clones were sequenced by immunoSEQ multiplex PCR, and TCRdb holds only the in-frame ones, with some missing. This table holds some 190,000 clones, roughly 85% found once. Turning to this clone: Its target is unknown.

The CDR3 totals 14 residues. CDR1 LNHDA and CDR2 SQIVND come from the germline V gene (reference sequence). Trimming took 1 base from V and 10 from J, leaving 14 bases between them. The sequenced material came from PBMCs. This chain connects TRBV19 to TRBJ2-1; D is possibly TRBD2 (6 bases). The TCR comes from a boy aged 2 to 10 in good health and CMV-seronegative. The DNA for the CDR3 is TGTGCCAGTAGTATAGGAGTCGGGAGAGGAGAGCAGTTCTTC. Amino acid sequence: CASSIGVGRGEQFF.